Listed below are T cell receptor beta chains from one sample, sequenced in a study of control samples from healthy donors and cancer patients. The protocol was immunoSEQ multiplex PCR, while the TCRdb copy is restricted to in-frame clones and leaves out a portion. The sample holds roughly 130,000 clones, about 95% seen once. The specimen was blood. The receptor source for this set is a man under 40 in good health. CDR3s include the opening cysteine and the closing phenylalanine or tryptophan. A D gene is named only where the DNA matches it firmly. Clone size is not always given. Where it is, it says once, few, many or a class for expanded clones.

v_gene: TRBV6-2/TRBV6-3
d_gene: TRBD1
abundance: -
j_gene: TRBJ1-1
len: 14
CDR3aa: CASSSMTGDTEAFF
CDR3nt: TGTGCCAGCAGTTCCATGACAGGGGACACTGAAGCTTTCTTT

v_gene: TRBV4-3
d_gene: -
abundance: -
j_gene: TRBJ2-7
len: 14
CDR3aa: CASSQDPVSYEQYF
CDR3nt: TGCGCCAGCAGCCAAGATCCGGTCTCCTACGAGCAGTACTTC

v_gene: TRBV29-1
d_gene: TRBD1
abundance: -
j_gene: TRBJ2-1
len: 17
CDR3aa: CSVEGTGGLSSYNEQFF
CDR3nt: TGCAGCGTTGAAGGGACAGGGGGCTTGAGCTCCTACAATGAGCAGTTCTTC

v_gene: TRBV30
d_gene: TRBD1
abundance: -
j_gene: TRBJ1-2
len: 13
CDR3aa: CAWSRQGAHGYTF
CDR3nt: TGTGCCTGGAGTAGACAGGGGGCGCATGGCTACACCTTC

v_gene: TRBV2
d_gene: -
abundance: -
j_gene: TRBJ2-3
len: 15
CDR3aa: CAVQGGAASTDTQYF
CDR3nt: TGTGCCGTACAGGGGGGGGCAGCGAGCACAGATACGCAGTATTTT

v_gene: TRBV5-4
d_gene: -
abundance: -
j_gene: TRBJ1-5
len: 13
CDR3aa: CASSLAPDQPQHF
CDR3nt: TGTGCCAGCAGCTTGGCGCCAGATCAGCCCCAGCATTTT

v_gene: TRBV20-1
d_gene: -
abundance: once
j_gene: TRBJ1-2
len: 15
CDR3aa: CSASEADLANYGYTF
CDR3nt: TGCAGTGCTAGTGAGGCAGACCTGGCTAACTATGGCTACACCTTC

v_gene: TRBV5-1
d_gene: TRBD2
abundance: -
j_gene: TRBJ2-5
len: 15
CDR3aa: CASSIGLAAGETQYF
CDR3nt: TGCGCCAGCAGCATCGGACTAGCGGCGGGTGAGACCCAGTACTTC

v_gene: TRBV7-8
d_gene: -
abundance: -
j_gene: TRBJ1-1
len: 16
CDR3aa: CASSRAPERRSTEAFF
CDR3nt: TGTGCCAGCAGCCGAGCCCCGGAGCGGCGGAGCACTGAAGCTTTCTTT

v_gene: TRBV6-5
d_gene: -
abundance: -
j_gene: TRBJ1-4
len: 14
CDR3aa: CASSYSGGGEKLFF
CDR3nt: TGTGCCAGCAGTTACTCGGGGGGAGGTGAAAAACTGTTTTTT

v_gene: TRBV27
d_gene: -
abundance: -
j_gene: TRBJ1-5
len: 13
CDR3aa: CASSLSSNQPQHF
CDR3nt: TGTGCCAGCAGTTTAAGTAGCAATCAGCCCCAGCATTTT

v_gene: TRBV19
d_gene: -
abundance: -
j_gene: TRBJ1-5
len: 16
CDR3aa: CASSKQAGKSNQPQHF
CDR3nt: TGTGCCAGTAGTAAGCAGGCAGGGAAGAGCAATCAGCCCCAGCATTTT

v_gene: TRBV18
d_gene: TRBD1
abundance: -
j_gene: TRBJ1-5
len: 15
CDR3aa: CASSQRQGGNQPQHF
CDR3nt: TGTGCCAGCTCACAACGACAGGGTGGCAATCAGCCCCAGCATTTT

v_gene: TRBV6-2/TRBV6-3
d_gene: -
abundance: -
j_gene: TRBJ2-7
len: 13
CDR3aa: CASSYDGLYEQYF
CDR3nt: TGTGCCAGCAGTTACGACGGTCTCTACGAGCAGTACTTC

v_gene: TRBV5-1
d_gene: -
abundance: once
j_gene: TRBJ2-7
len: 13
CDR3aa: CASSFAQFYEQYF
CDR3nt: TGCGCCAGCAGCTTTGCCCAGTTCTACGAGCAGTACTTC

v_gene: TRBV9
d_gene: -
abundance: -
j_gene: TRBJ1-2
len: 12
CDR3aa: CASSEPVYGYTF
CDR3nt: TGTGCCAGCAGCGAGCCCGTTTATGGCTACACCTTC

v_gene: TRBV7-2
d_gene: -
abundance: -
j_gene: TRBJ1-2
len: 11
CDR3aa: CASSAYDGYTF
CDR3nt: TGTGCCAGCAGCGCTTATGATGGCTACACCTTC

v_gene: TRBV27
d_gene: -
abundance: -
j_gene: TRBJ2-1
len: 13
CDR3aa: CASSRLGLTEQFF
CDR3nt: TGTGCCAGCAGTCGACTCGGCCTCACTGAGCAGTTCTTC

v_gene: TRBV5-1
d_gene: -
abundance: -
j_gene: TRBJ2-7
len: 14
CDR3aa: CASSLDPLSYEQYF
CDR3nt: TGCGCCAGCAGCTTGGATCCTCTATCCTACGAGCAGTACTTC

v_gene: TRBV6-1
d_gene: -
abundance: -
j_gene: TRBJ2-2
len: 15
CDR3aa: CASSERGGFTGELFF
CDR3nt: TGTGCCAGCAGTGAACGGGGCGGCTTCACCGGGGAGCTGTTTTTT

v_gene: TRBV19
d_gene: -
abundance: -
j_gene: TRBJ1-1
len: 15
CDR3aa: CASSTPGVEYTEAFF
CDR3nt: TGTGCCAGTAGTACCCCGGGGGTGGAGTACACTGAAGCTTTCTTT

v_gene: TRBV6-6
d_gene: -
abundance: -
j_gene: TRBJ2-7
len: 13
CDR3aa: CAESEYRAYEQYF
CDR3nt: TGTGCCGAATCCGAGTACAGGGCCTACGAGCAGTACTTC

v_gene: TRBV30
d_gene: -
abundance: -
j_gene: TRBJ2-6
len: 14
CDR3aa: CASGGGGGANVLTF
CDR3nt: TGTGCCTCCGGGGGCGGCGGTGGGGCCAACGTCCTGACTTTC

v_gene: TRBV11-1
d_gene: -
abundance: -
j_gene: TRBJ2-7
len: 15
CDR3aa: CASSFLQGGFYEQYF
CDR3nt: TGTGCCAGCAGCTTCCTCCAGGGGGGATTCTACGAGCAGTACTTC

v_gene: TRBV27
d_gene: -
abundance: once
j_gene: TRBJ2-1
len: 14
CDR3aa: CASTRNSGTLEQFF
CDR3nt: TGTGCCAGCACTAGGAACTCTGGCACCCTTGAGCAGTTCTTC

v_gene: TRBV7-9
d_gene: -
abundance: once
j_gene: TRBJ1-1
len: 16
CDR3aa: CASSSSSTARNTEAFF
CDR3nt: TGTGCCAGCAGCTCAAGCAGTACCGCCCGGAACACTGAAGCTTTCTTT

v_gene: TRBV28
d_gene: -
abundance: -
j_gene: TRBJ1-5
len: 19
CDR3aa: CASSFYPTPRTHSNQPQHF
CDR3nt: TGTGCCAGCAGTTTCTACCCGACCCCGAGAACACATAGCAATCAGCCCCAGCATTTT

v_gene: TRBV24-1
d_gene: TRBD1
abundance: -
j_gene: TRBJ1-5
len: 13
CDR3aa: CATNDRGIGAQHF
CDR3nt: TGTGCCACCAACGACAGGGGGATCGGGGCCCAGCATTTT

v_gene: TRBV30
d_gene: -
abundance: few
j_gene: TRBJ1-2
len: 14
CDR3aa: CAWRAGQTTLGYTF
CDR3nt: TGTGCCTGGAGAGCTGGACAGACAACTTTGGGCTACACCTTC

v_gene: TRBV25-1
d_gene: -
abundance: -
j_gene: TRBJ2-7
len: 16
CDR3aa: CASSESHSEGCYEQYF
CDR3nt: TGTGCCAGCAGTGAATCCCATAGCGAGGGATGCTACGAGCAGTACTTC

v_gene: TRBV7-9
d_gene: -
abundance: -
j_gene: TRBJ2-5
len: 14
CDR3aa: CASSSGTPTKTQYF
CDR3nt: TGTGCCAGCAGCTCGGGGACCCCTACCAAGACCCAGTACTTC